This TCR beta chain was identified during a study of chemoradiotherapy in HPV16-positive cancers. Profiling relied on immunoSEQ multiplex PCR, and the TCRdb table lists in-frame clones only, not all of them. Among about 15,000 clones, approximately 89% were seen once, and the ten largest hold 3.5% to 4.5%. The V gene's germline CDR1 is SGHAT and CDR2 FQNNGV. This CDR3 region has 17 residues. The V gene lost 3 bases and the J gene lost 0 bases, with 12 bases spanning the gap. This clonotype originated in a human donor with HPV-associated anogenital cancer. This chain connects TRBV11-2 to TRBJ2-6, with D possibly matching TRBD2 (6 bases). The sample here was tumor tissue, taken from a patient who underwent chemoradiotherapy. For the CDR3, the DNA is TGTGCCAGCAGCTTTTCGGGGGTTCCCTCTGGGGCCAACGTCCTGACTTTC. It codes for CASSFSGVPSGANVLTF.